This record concerns one T cell receptor (beta chain) sequence. What it recognizes is unknown. The sample is drawn from a study of T cell responses to AZD1222 COVID-19 vaccine. Study outcomes and limitations: Researchers report vaccine-associated CD4 TCRs spanning spike, with dominance at 160-218 and 743-854.

The CDR3 extends over 14 amino acids. Trimming removed 3 bases from V and 1 base from J, with 9 bases in between. CDR1 MNHEY and CDR2 SMNVEV come from the germline V gene (reference sequence). The repertoire was sequenced with immunoSEQ multiplex PCR; TCRdb's copy has only in-frame clones and lacks some. The repertoire holds about 190,000 clones, with 85% to 90% as singletons. This sequence originates from an adult in good health. The material sequenced was peripheral blood, taken on day 0 of MenACWY control vaccination. The V and J genes are TRBV27 and TRBJ1-1, with a possible D match to TRBD1 (6 bases). The CDR3 sequence: CASSFDRRNTEAFF. The CDR3 DNA reads TGTGCCAGCAGTTTCGACAGGAGGAACACTGAAGCTTTCTTT.